Below, 14 T cell receptor beta chains from the same sample are listed, as sequenced in a study of cytomegalovirus exposure and HLA in healthy donors (dated by TCRdb to 2017 to 2019). Receptor libraries were prepared by the immunoSEQ multiplex PCR assay. For the multiplex PCR, a mixture combining 60 forward primers for TCR Vbeta segments and 13 reverse primers for TCR Jbeta segments was used. The clones in this table, taken by TCRdb from immuneACCESS, are in-frame only. Not every clone is retained; where verified, under half of the shortfall comes from an unresolved V gene, and the cause of the rest is unknown. In all, the sample holds 150,000 to 200,000 clones, and 78% of those were seen once. The top ten constitute around 2.6% of the sample. Sequencing used PBMCs. The receptors come from a female donor in good health and CMV-seronegative.

This chain connects TRBV6-1 to TRBJ1-3; D may be TRBD1 (6 bases). From germline, CDR1 is MNHNS and CDR2 SASEGT. The CDR3 extends over 14 amino acids. Trimming removed 2 bases at V and 5 bases at J, with 10 bases between. CDR3 region: CASSENRARNTIYF. In DNA form, the CDR3 reads TGTGCCAGCAGTGAAAACAGGGCAAGAAACACCATATATTTT.

This sequence joins TRBV7-8 and TRBJ1-3; D might be TRBD1 (6 bases). V shed 7 bases and J shed 8 bases, with 21 bases lying between them. CDR1 and CDR2 (germline): SGHVS, FQNEAQ. The length of the CDR3 is 15 residues. The CDR3 DNA follows: TGTGCCAGCACCGTACGGGGGGGGGCTGGTTACACCATATATTTT. Translation gives CASTVRGGAGYTIYF. The whole variable domain, remainder taken from reference TRBV7-8 and TRBJ1-3, is GAGVSQSPRYKVAKRGQDVALRCDPISGHVSLFWYQQALGQGPEFLTYFQNEAQLDKSGLPSDRFFAERPEGSVSTLKIQRTQQEDSAVYLCASTVRGGAGYTIYFGEGSWLTVV.

The rearrangement links TRBV5-1 to TRBJ1-1, with a possible D match to TRBD1 (6 bases). CDR3 length equals 14 residues. CDR1 is SGHRS, CDR2 YFSETQ, per germline. Between the trimmed V and J ends, which lost 3 bases and 1 base, there was a span of 10 bases. CDR3 DNA sequence: TGCGCCAGCAGCTGGACAGCCGAGAACACTGAAGCTTTCTTT. This encodes CASSWTAENTEAFF.

This chain connects TRBV5-1 to TRBJ2-5, with TRBD2 identical over 13 bases. There are 16 residues in the CDR3. CDR1 and CDR2 from the germline V gene are SGHRS and YFSETQ. With 4 bases clipped from V and 5 bases from J, the junction kept 8 bases outside the gene matches. This chain's CDR3 is CASSKTGTSGKETQYF. In nucleotides, the CDR3 is TGCGCCAGCAGCAAAACCGGGACTAGCGGGAAGGAGACCCAGTACTTC.

This chain connects TRBV7-9 to TRBJ2-7; 9 bases map to TRBD1. Looked up from germline, CDR1 is SEHNR and CDR2 is FQNEAQ (reference sequence). The trim removed 4 bases at V and 1 base at J, leaving 5 bases unmatched. The CDR3 has 15 residues. The CDR3 DNA reads as TGTGCCAGCAGCTCGACGGGACAGGGATCCTACGAGCAGTACTTC. Translated: CASSSTGQGSYEQYF.

As concerns this clone: One junction end disagrees with the germline gene, perhaps due to a read error. The V gene is TRBV7-6, the J gene TRBJ1-4; 9 bases are a match to TRBD1. CDR1 is SGHVS and CDR2 is FNYEAQ in the germline V gene. This CDR3 contains 14 residues. The CDR3 sequence: CASSSRQGVERLFF. The CDR3 nucleotides are TGTGCCAGCAGCTCCCGACAGGGGGTTGAAAGACTGTTTTTT.

This chain uses TRBV7-2 with TRBJ2-1; TRBD2 matches at 9 bases. Germline CDR1 is SGHTA and CDR2 is FQGNSA. The V gene end was trimmed by 3 bases and the J gene end by 5 bases; junction bases not matched to a gene: 2. CDR3 length equals 14 residues. CDR3 in amino acids: CASSFSSGNNEQFF. CDR3 coding DNA: TGTGCCAGCAGCTTTTCTAGCGGGAACAATGAGCAGTTCTTC.

This rearrangement joins TRBV6-6 to TRBJ1-2; tentative D call: TRBD1 (6 bases). The CDR3 length is 12 residues. Deletions cut 5 bases from V and 4 bases from J, with 8 bases between. The germline CDR1 and CDR2 sequences are MNHNY and SVGAGI (reference sequence). The CDR3 region is CASSRTVYGYTF. CDR3 sequence (DNA): TGTGCCAGCAGTAGGACAGTCTATGGCTACACCTTC.

The rearrangement links TRBV27 to TRBJ1-4; no definite D call. The germline CDR1 and CDR2 sequences are MNHEY and SMNVEV (reference sequence). This CDR3 has 14 amino acids. The germline V and J ends were trimmed by 4 bases and 4 bases, with 10 bases remaining between them. The CDR3 coding sequence is TGTGCCAGCAGTTCCGGGATTTTTAATGAAAAACTGTTTTTT. It codes for CASSSGIFNEKLFF.

V and J are TRBV5-4 and TRBJ2-5, with D maybe TRBD2 (6 bases). This CDR3 has 15 residues. The germline V and J ends were trimmed by 3 bases and 1 base, with 13 bases remaining between them. Per germline, CDR1 SGHNT and CDR2 YYREEE (reference sequence). CDR3 protein: CASSWRGGSQETQYF. In DNA form, the CDR3 reads TGTGCCAGCAGCTGGCGGGGTGGCAGCCAAGAGACCCAGTACTTC.

V and J are TRBV28 and TRBJ1-6; the match to TRBD1 covers 9 bases. The CDR3 is 16 amino acids. Germline CDR1 and CDR2: MDHEN and SYDVKM. With V trimmed by 2 bases and J by 8 bases, 7 bases remained unmatched. The CDR3 nucleotides are TGTGCCAGCAGTTTAACGGACAGGGGACCGTATTCACCCCTCCACTTT. As protein: CASSLTDRGPYSPLHF.

The chain is built from TRBV11-2 and TRBJ2-7; D not certain. Germline-derived CDR1 and CDR2 are SGHAT and FQNNGV. The V and J ends lost 4 bases and 1 base respectively, with 11 bases between them. This CDR3 region has 14 residues. The CDR3 sequence: CASSSGPFSYEQYF. In DNA, the CDR3 is TGTGCCAGCAGCTCCGGTCCGTTTTCCTACGAGCAGTACTTC.

In this sample, this clone turned up once. The V gene is TRBV28, the J gene TRBJ2-7, with D possibly matching TRBD1 (6 bases). V lost 4 bases and J 4 bases, leaving 11 bases between the germline ends. Germline-derived CDR1 and CDR2 are MDHEN and SYDVKM. The CDR3 is made up of 13 amino acids. The CDR3 DNA is TGTGCCAGCAGTTCCCCCACAGGGTACGAGCAGTACTTC. As protein: CASSSPTGYEQYF.

The chain carries TRBV6-1 and TRBJ1-5; no clear D gene. The CDR3 length is 16 residues. Trimming stripped 0 bases from V and 4 bases from J, with 13 bases between. CDR1 and CDR2 from the germline V gene are MNHNS and SASEGT. CDR3 sequence: CASSEARRAFNQPQHF. The DNA for the CDR3 is TGTGCCAGCAGTGAAGCGAGGAGAGCATTTAATCAGCCCCAGCATTTT.